This T cell receptor beta chain was sequenced for a study of monozygotic twins with inflammatory bowel disease. Study-wide points: Telling different T cell subtypes apart from each other was not possible. Repertoire similarity was not found to differ between concordant and discordant twins, possibly from limited power.

About this clonotype: No antigen is known for it.

Template-switch reactions added UMIs with a 6-nucleotide sample barcode. No DNA is given; TCRdb re-called the 5' RACE reads and lists each CDR3 protein once. The sample data list nearly 45,000 distinct CDR3 sequences. Sequencing was carried out using blood. The receptor comes from a human donor with ulcerative colitis or Crohn's disease, or a healthy co-twin of an affected twin (not recorded which).

CDR3 sequence: CATLRVQGYNEQFF. The V call is TRBV27, the J call TRBJ2-1; the D gene TCRdb calls, TRBD1, cannot be checked with no DNA. This CDR3 comprises 14 residues. Germline CDR1 and CDR2: MNHEY and SMNVEV (reference sequence).